These 28 T cell receptor beta chains share one sample of origin, sequenced in a study of cytomegalovirus exposure and HLA in healthy donors. The PCR had 60 Vbeta and 13 Jbeta primers. This table comes from immunoSEQ multiplex PCR, and its TCRdb copy is limited to in-frame clones, with some not included. The repertoire holds some 96,000 clones, with about three quarters as singletons. The specimen was PBMCs. These receptors originate from a man aged 35 to 55 in good health and CMV-seropositive.

This clone was recorded a few times. The V call is TRBV6-5, the J call TRBJ2-1; D gene unclear. Germline-derived CDR1 and CDR2 are MNHEY and SVGAGI. The germline V and J ends were trimmed by 6 bases and 5 bases, with 17 bases remaining between them. This CDR3 comprises 15 residues. The CDR3 sequence is CASRPLRRSHNEQFF. The CDR3 coding sequence is TGTGCCAGCAGGCCCCTGAGGCGGAGCCACAATGAGCAGTTCTTC.

The V call is TRBV14, the J call TRBJ2-3; 8 bases map to TRBD2. CDR1 SGHDN and CDR2 FVKESK come from the germline V gene. J was trimmed by 0 bases and V by 1 base; bases with no gene match: 6. This CDR3 spans 17 amino acids. This CDR3 reads CASSQGIAGYSTDTQYF. In DNA, the CDR3 is TGTGCCAGCAGCCAAGGCATAGCGGGGTATAGCACAGATACGCAGTATTTT.

This chain connects TRBV5-1 to TRBJ1-1; D unresolved. The CDR3 runs 14 residues. The germline V gene encodes CDR1 SGHRS and CDR2 YFSETQ. V was shortened by 1 base and J by 0 bases, with 7 bases between the two germline ends. The chain's CDR3 is CASSLQQLNTEAFF. The CDR3 nucleotides read TGCGCCAGCAGCTTGCAACAACTGAACACTGAAGCTTTCTTT.

This clone was found once. The V gene is TRBV7-2, the J gene TRBJ1-1; 7 bases map to TRBD1. This CDR3 comprises 14 residues. V shed 6 bases, J shed 5 bases, and the junction held 9 bases outside the gene matches. Germline loops: CDR1 SGHTA, CDR2 FQGNSA. The CDR3 reads CASRFRQGETEAFF. The CDR3, as DNA: TGTGCCAGCAGATTCAGACAGGGAGAGACTGAAGCTTTCTTT.

The chain links TRBV29-1 to TRBJ2-3; TRBD1 might be the D (5 bases). The CDR3 is made up of 16 amino acids. Deletions cut 0 bases from V and 3 bases from J, with 16 bases between. The germline CDR1 and CDR2 sequences are SQVTM and ANQGSEA. Here the CDR3 DNA reads TGCAGCGTTGAAGATCCACGAGACAGATCTACAGATACGCAGTATTTT. It encodes CSVEDPRDRSTDTQYF.

This clone was observed a few times. CDR3 nucleotide sequence: TGTGCCAGCAGTCCCGGGACAGGGGACTTCTACGAGCAGTACTTC. Protein sequence: CASSPGTGDFYEQYF. This rearrangement joins TRBV28 to TRBJ2-7; 10 bases line up with TRBD1. The CDR3 is 15 residues long. V was clipped by 5 bases and J by 3 bases; unmatched bases: 7. Per the germline V gene, CDR1 is MDHEN and CDR2 is SYDVKM. The full variable domain, in which reference TRBV28 and TRBJ2-7 provide the parts outside the CDR3, is DVKVTQSSRYLVKRTGEKVFLECVQDMDHENMFWYRQDPGLGLRLIYFSYDVKMKEKGDIPEGYSVSREKKERFSLILESASTNQTSMYLCASSPGTGDFYEQYFGPGTRLTVT.

The rearrangement uses TRBV5-6 and TRBJ2-3; D is perhaps TRBD2 (6 bases). Germline CDR1 is SGHDT and CDR2 is YYEEEE. There are 16 residues in the CDR3. Trimming left V 2 bases short and J 0 bases short, with 13 bases between. The CDR3 coding sequence is TGTGCCAGCAGCTTTGGGCGGGAAGTTAGCACAGATACGCAGTATTTT. Translated: CASSFGREVSTDTQYF.

The chain joins TRBV27 to TRBJ2-1; TRBD1 might be the D (5 bases). Trimming shortened V by 10 bases and J by 5 bases, and 15 bases separated the two germline ends. The germline CDR1 and CDR2 sequences are MNHEY and SMNVEV (reference sequence). The CDR3 has 13 amino acids. The chain's CDR3 is CATKGYSDNEQFF. The CDR3 coding sequence is TGTGCCACCAAGGGGTACAGTGACAATGAGCAGTTCTTC.

V gene TRBV28 combines with J gene TRBJ2-2, with unresolved D. The CDR3 runs to 13 residues. The germline CDR1 and CDR2 sequences are MDHEN and SYDVKM. Trimming removed 4 bases at V and 4 bases at J, with 7 bases between. The DNA for the CDR3 is TGTGCCAGCAGTTCACAAAGCACCGGGGAGCTGTTTTTT. This encodes CASSSQSTGELFF.

The genes are TRBV27 and TRBJ1-2, with D possibly matching TRBD1 (6 bases). This CDR3 region has 15 residues. V gave up 5 bases and J gave up 4 bases, with 17 bases separating them. Germline CDR1 is MNHEY and CDR2 is SMNVEV (reference sequence). CDR3 in DNA: TGTGCCAGCAGTCCCCACAGGGCTACGGCCTATGGCTACACCTTC. Residues: CASSPHRATAYGYTF.

In this sample, this clone turned up a few times. The chain recombines TRBV6-5 with TRBJ2-3; TRBD2 agrees at 8 bases. The V segment lost 6 bases and the J segment 0 bases; nucleotides outside the gene matches: 5. The CDR3 covers 15 residues. CDR1 is MNHEY, CDR2 SVGAGI, per germline. In DNA form, the CDR3 reads TGTGCCAGCAGCCTTAGCGGGACTAGCACAGATACGCAGTATTTT. Protein product: CASSLSGTSTDTQYF.

This chain connects TRBV5-8 to TRBJ1-4; TRBD1 is a possible D gene (6 bases). The V gene's germline CDR1 is SGHTS and CDR2 YDEGEE. V was shortened by 5 bases and J by 0 bases, with 17 bases between the two germline ends. This CDR3 is built from 17 residues. The DNA of the CDR3 is TGTGCCAGCAGGGCCGAGGGACACTTTGCAACTAATGAAAAACTGTTTTTT. It translates to CASRAEGHFATNEKLFF.

The V gene is TRBV5-6, the J gene TRBJ2-2, with D possibly TRBD2 on 5 matching bases. CDR3 length equals 13 residues. Germline assignment: CDR1 SGHDT and CDR2 YYEEEE. Trimming removed 4 bases from V and 9 bases from J, with 13 bases in between. The CDR3 reads CASSLRGSRELFF. CDR3 nucleotide sequence: TGTGCCAGCAGCCTGCGAGGGTCCCGGGAGCTGTTTTTT. Full variable domain (outside the CDR3, taken from reference TRBV5-6 and TRBJ2-2): DAGVTQSPTHLIKTRGQQVTLRCSPKSGHDTVSWYQQALGQGPQFIFQYYEEEERQRGNFPDRFSGHQFPNYSSELNVNALLLGDSALYLCASSLRGSRELFFGEGSRLTVL.

The chain employs TRBV9 and TRBJ1-6; no firm D call. The CDR3 sequence is 12 residues long. CDR1 is SGDLS, CDR2 YYNGEE, per germline. V was shortened by 4 bases and J by 11 bases, with 10 bases between the two germline ends. The CDR3 nucleotides are TGTGCCAGCAGCCGCGGCAAGCCACCCCTCCACTTT. Amino acids: CASSRGKPPLHF.

CDR3 nucleotides: TGTGCCAGCAGCTCTCAGGGGGTCCTGAACACTGAAGCTTTCTTT. Protein sequence: CASSSQGVLNTEAFF. The J gene is TRBJ1-1, the V gene TRBV7-6; 7 bases map to TRBD1. Germline trimming cut 4 bases from V and 0 bases from J; bases unmatched to any gene: 5. This CDR3 region has 15 residues. CDR1 and CDR2 (germline): SGHVS, FNYEAQ.

The CDR3 sequence: CASSSRGGQQETQYF. CDR3 in DNA: TGCGCCAGCAGCTCACGCGGGGGCCAACAAGAGACCCAGTACTTC. This chain joins TRBV5-1 and TRBJ2-5; D is perhaps TRBD2 (7 bases). This CDR3 is built from 15 residues. Trimming removed 3 bases from V and 2 bases from J, with 14 bases in between. Germline-derived CDR1 and CDR2 are SGHRS and YFSETQ.

The chain is built from TRBV7-9 and TRBJ1-4; 11 bases agree with TRBD1. Trimming cost V 5 bases and J 8 bases; bases outside gene matches: 10. CDR3 length equals 16 residues. CDR1 SEHNR and CDR2 FQNEAQ come from the germline V gene (reference sequence). The CDR3 coding sequence is TGTGCCAGCAGCCCTACGGACAGGGGGCGGAACGAAAAACTGTTTTTT. Its protein product is CASSPTDRGRNEKLFF.

The J gene is TRBJ2-3, the V gene TRBV7-8, with 11 bases identical to TRBD2. With V trimmed by 7 bases and J by 0 bases, 6 bases remained unmatched. The CDR3 is 16 residues long. CDR1 and CDR2 (germline): SGHVS, FQNEAQ. This chain's CDR3 is CASNGLAGVSTDTQYF. CDR3 nucleotides: TGTGCCAGCAACGGACTAGCGGGCGTCAGCACAGATACGCAGTATTTT.

The chain employs TRBV7-2 and TRBJ2-7; 7 bases align to TRBD1. The trim removed 5 bases at V and 4 bases at J, leaving 11 bases unmatched. Per the germline V gene, CDR1 is SGHTA and CDR2 is FQGNSA. This CDR3 region has 15 residues. The CDR3 loop reads CASSLSQGLEYEQYF. CDR3 bases: TGTGCCAGCAGCCTATCACAGGGGCTCGAGTACGAGCAGTACTTC.

The chain links TRBV27 to TRBJ2-7; tentatively, D is TRBD1 (5 bases). The germline V and J ends were trimmed by 4 bases and 1 base, with 14 bases remaining between them. Germline V gene data show CDR1 as MNHEY and CDR2 as SMNVEV (reference sequence). The CDR3 runs 15 residues. The CDR3 region has the DNA TGTGCCAGCAGTTCGGACATCACCCAATCCTACGAGCAGTACTTC. Its translation is CASSSDITQSYEQYF.

The CDR3 region has the DNA TGCGCCAGCAGCTTGGGGAGGACAGGGGGGGACATTCAGTACTTC. Encoded protein: CASSLGRTGGDIQYF. The chain couples TRBV5-1 to TRBJ2-4, with 10 bases aligning to TRBD1. With 0 bases clipped from V and 8 bases from J, the junction kept 5 bases outside the gene matches. There are 15 residues in the CDR3. CDR1 SGHRS and CDR2 YFSETQ come from the germline V gene. The whole variable domain, filled in from reference TRBV5-1 and TRBJ2-4, reads KAGVTQTPRYLIKTRGQQVTLSCSPISGHRSVSWYQQTPGQGLQFLFEYFSETQRNKGNFPGRFSGRQFSNSRSEMNVSTLELGDSALYLCASSLGRTGGDIQYFGAGTRLSVL.

A single count supports this clone. The rearrangement joins TRBV5-1 to TRBJ2-1; 9 positions agree with TRBD2. After removal of 0 bases from V and 4 bases from J, the junction contained 5 bases not matched to a gene. This CDR3 has 16 amino acids. Germline V gives CDR1 SGHRS, CDR2 YFSETQ. The DNA for the CDR3 is TGCGCCAGCAGCTTGGATCGGCTAGCGGGGTACAATGAGCAGTTCTTC. Translation: CASSLDRLAGYNEQFF.

The genes are TRBV7-3 and TRBJ2-1; 12 bases fit TRBD2. Trimming at V came to 1 base and at J to 8 bases, leaving 3 bases not matched to a gene. In germline, CDR1 is SGHTA, CDR2 FQGTGA. CDR3 length: 15 residues. In DNA form, the CDR3 reads TGTGCCAGCAGCTTAAGACTAGCGGGGGAGGATGAGCAGTTCTTC. Residues: CASSLRLAGEDEQFF.

The V and J genes are TRBV4-1 and TRBJ1-6; 8 bases are shared with TRBD1. Per the germline V gene, CDR1 is MGHRA and CDR2 is YSYEKL. The V and J ends lost 0 bases and 1 base, in that order; junction bases with no gene match: 5. The CDR3 length is 18 residues. The CDR3 sequence is CASSQEFTGGSYNSPLHF. In nucleotides, the CDR3 is TGCGCCAGCAGCCAAGAGTTCACAGGGGGTTCCTATAATTCACCCCTCCACTTT.

This clone was seen once. This chain uses TRBV5-1 with TRBJ1-2; TRBD1 agrees at 10 bases. Germline loops: CDR1 SGHRS, CDR2 YFSETQ. The trim removed 4 bases at V and 3 bases at J, leaving 6 bases unmatched. The CDR3 length is 15 residues. DNA for the CDR3: TGCGCCAGCAGCGCGGGACAGGGGATAGACTATGGCTACACCTTC. Amino acid sequence: CASSAGQGIDYGYTF. Full variable domain (outside the CDR3, taken from reference TRBV5-1 and TRBJ1-2): KAGVTQTPRYLIKTRGQQVTLSCSPISGHRSVSWYQQTPGQGLQFLFEYFSETQRNKGNFPGRFSGRQFSNSRSEMNVSTLELGDSALYLCASSAGQGIDYGYTFGSGTRLTVV.

The chain carries TRBV6-6 and TRBJ2-7, with TRBD1 identical over 12 bases. This CDR3 has 16 residues. The germline V gene encodes CDR1 MNHNY and CDR2 SVGAGI (reference sequence). The J segment lost 6 bases and the V segment lost 6 bases, leaving 12 bases of the junction unmatched. The CDR3 sequence is CASSWSGGQGAPEQYF. The CDR3 bases are TGTGCCAGCAGCTGGTCTGGGGGACAGGGGGCTCCCGAGCAGTACTTC.

This clone was observed a handful of times. The rearrangement links TRBV27 to TRBJ1-1; D perhaps matches TRBD1 (6 bases). The V and J ends lost 8 bases and 4 bases respectively, with 20 bases between them. The CDR3 loop spans 15 amino acids. Germline loops: CDR1 MNHEY, CDR2 SMNVEV (reference sequence). This CDR3 is CASHPTGQGPTEAFF. CDR3 DNA: TGTGCCAGCCATCCGACGGGGCAGGGGCCCACTGAAGCTTTCTTT.

Only one count was recorded for this clone. The V gene is TRBV5-1, the J gene TRBJ1-4, with D perhaps matching TRBD1 (6 bases). The length of the CDR3 is 17 residues. V dropped 4 bases and J dropped 0 bases, with 16 bases sitting between them. CDR1 is SGHRS, CDR2 YFSETQ, per germline. The CDR3 protein is CASSPAGALTTNEKLFF. The CDR3 DNA is TGCGCCAGCAGCCCTGCGGGGGCGCTAACAACTAATGAAAAACTGTTTTTT. The variable domain in full, with the rest retrieved from reference TRBV5-1 and TRBJ1-4, is KAGVTQTPRYLIKTRGQQVTLSCSPISGHRSVSWYQQTPGQGLQFLFEYFSETQRNKGNFPGRFSGRQFSNSRSEMNVSTLELGDSALYLCASSPAGALTTNEKLFFGSGTQLSVL.